These 21 T cell receptor beta chains came from one sample sequenced in a study of CD4+ T cells in melanoma. Profiled with immunoSEQ multiplex PCR; TCRdb holds only in-frame clones, not every one. The table includes tens of thousands of clones, 55% to 75% detected once. The sequencing sample was made of tumor tissue. All receptors derive from a human donor with melanoma.

The chain recombines TRBV5-1 with TRBJ2-3, with 7 bases aligning to TRBD2. The trim removed 4 bases at V and 4 bases at J, leaving 12 bases unmatched. Germline CDR1 is SGHRS and CDR2 is YFSETQ. This CDR3 is 16 amino acids long. The CDR3 DNA sequence: TGCGCCAGCAGCGCAAATGGTGGGGAGGGTTCAGATACGCAGTATTTT. It codes for CASSANGGEGSDTQYF.

The chain is built from TRBV30 and TRBJ1-2; D may be TRBD1 (6 bases). Trimming left V 1 base short and J 7 bases short, with 7 bases between. Germline V gene sequence: CDR1 GTSNPN, CDR2 SVGIG (reference sequence). The CDR3 runs 11 residues. The CDR3 protein is CAWSGRGGYTF. CDR3 nucleotide sequence: TGTGCCTGGAGTGGCAGGGGTGGCTACACCTTC.

This clone was seen only a few times. The chain has TRBV20-1 and TRBJ1-6, with D perhaps matching TRBD1 (5 bases). The length of the CDR3 is 11 residues. The V end was cut by 3 bases, the J end by 10 bases, with 7 bases between. CDR1 is DFQATT and CDR2 is SNEGSKA in the germline V gene (reference sequence). The CDR3 loop reads CSASQGSPLHF. The CDR3 bases are TGCAGTGCTAGTCAGGGATCACCCCTCCACTTT.

In its sample, this clone was seen many times. The chain joins TRBV19 to TRBJ1-1; D unresolved. This CDR3 has 14 residues. V lost 6 bases and J 5 bases, leaving 16 bases between the germline ends. Per germline, CDR1 LNHDA and CDR2 SQIVND (reference sequence). The CDR3 region is CASRISGLRTEAFF. The CDR3, as DNA: TGTGCCAGTAGGATTTCAGGATTGCGGACTGAAGCTTTCTTT. The whole variable domain, remainder taken from reference TRBV19 and TRBJ1-1, is DGGITQSPKYLFRKEGQNVTLSCEQNLNHDAMYWYRQDPGQGLRLIYYSQIVNDFQKGDIAEGYSVSREKKESFPLTVTSAQKNPTAFYLCASRISGLRTEAFFGQGTRLTVV.

The V call is TRBV7-2, the J call TRBJ1-3; no clear D gene. CDR3 length equals 13 residues. V lost 6 bases, J lost 0 bases, and 6 bases lay in between. Germline CDR1 reads SGHTA; CDR2 reads FQGNSA. Here the CDR3 reads CASRGSSGNTIYF. In nucleotides, the CDR3 is TGTGCCAGCAGGGGGAGCTCTGGAAACACCATATATTTT.

This chain connects TRBV18 to TRBJ1-6; 9 bases are shared with TRBD1. The trim removed 3 bases at V and 11 bases at J, leaving 2 bases unmatched. Germline lookup yields CDR1 KGHSH and CDR2 LQKENI. CDR3 size: 13 residues. CDR3 loop: CASSPGTGPPLHF. CDR3 bases: TGTGCCAGCTCACCTGGGACAGGGCCACCCCTCCACTTT.

The chain employs TRBV6-1 and TRBJ1-1; no definite D call. The CDR3 runs 13 residues. Germline lookup yields CDR1 MNHNS and CDR2 SASEGT. The V and J ends lost 7 bases and 3 bases respectively, with 12 bases between them. The CDR3 loop is CASIPEWDTEAFF. CDR3 DNA sequence: TGTGCCAGCATCCCCGAGTGGGACACTGAAGCTTTCTTT.

The table lists this clone with a few counts. The chain combines TRBV5-6 with TRBJ1-2; 8 bases align to TRBD1. V shed 2 bases and J 4 bases; nucleotides not matched to a gene: 4. The V gene's germline CDR1 is SGHDT and CDR2 YYEEEE. The CDR3 covers 14 residues. The chain's CDR3 is CASSFSDRAYGYTF. As DNA, the CDR3 is TGTGCCAGCAGCTTCTCGGACAGGGCCTATGGCTACACCTTC.

V usage is TRBV7-3 and J usage is TRBJ2-2; no clear D gene. The CDR3 has 13 amino acids. Trimming removed 3 bases from V and 9 bases from J, with 11 bases in between. Germline V gene data show CDR1 as SGHTA and CDR2 as FQGTGA. The CDR3 DNA sequence: TGTGCCAGCAGCTTGATACTGGGGAGGGAGCTGTTTTTT. Its translation: CASSLILGRELFF. The entire variable domain, with the rest obtained from reference TRBV7-3 and TRBJ2-2, is as follows: GAGVSQTPSNKVTEKGKYVELRCDPISGHTALYWYRQSLGQGPEFLIYFQGTGAADDSGLPNDRFFAVRPEGSVSTLKIQRTERGDSAVYLCASSLILGRELFFGEGSRLTVL.

This sequence joins TRBV10-3 and TRBJ1-1; D unresolved. The length of the CDR3 is 13 residues. The germline V gene has CDR1 ENHRY and CDR2 SYGVKD. V was clipped by 10 bases and J by 0 bases, with 12 bases between them. The CDR3 loop is CATAGFVNTEAFF. CDR3 nucleotide sequence: TGTGCCACTGCAGGCTTCGTGAACACTGAAGCTTTCTTT.

The V gene is TRBV29-1, the J gene TRBJ2-7; D possibly matches TRBD1 or TRBD2 (6 bases each). Trimming left V 2 bases short and J 3 bases short, with 11 bases between. This CDR3 has 13 amino acids. The germline CDR1 and CDR2 sequences are SQVTM and ANQGSEA. The CDR3 spells CSVELGGHYEQYF. As DNA, the CDR3 is TGCAGCGTTGAATTGGGGGGCCACTACGAGCAGTACTTC.

This chain links TRBV7-9 with TRBJ2-6; D ambiguous. Germline V gene data show CDR1 as SEHNR and CDR2 as FQNEAQ (reference sequence). The CDR3 is 18 residues long. Trimming pared 5 bases from V and 0 bases from J, leaving 17 bases between. The CDR3 sequence is CASSNTDLDSSGANVLTF. CDR3 in DNA: TGTGCCAGCAGCAATACGGATCTCGATAGCTCTGGGGCCAACGTCCTGACTTTC.

V is TRBV11-2 and J is TRBJ1-1, with 8 bases identical to TRBD1. Unmatched junction bases numbered 4, after V lost 4 bases and J lost 0 bases. Germline-derived CDR1 and CDR2 are SGHAT and FQNNGV. The CDR3 spans 15 residues. This CDR3 is CASSSNRGVNTEAFF. The CDR3 DNA reads as TGTGCCAGCAGCTCTAACAGGGGGGTGAACACTGAAGCTTTCTTT. The whole variable domain, remainder taken from reference TRBV11-2 and TRBJ1-1, is EAGVAQSPRYKIIEKRQSVAFWCNPISGHATLYWYQQILGQGPKLLIQFQNNGVVDDSQLPKDRFSAERLKGVDSTLKIQPAKLEDSAVYLCASSSNRGVNTEAFFGQGTRLTVV.

The chain recombines TRBV5-6 with TRBJ2-2; TRBD2 matches 7 bases. The CDR3 contains 16 residues. J gave up 0 bases and V 5 bases, and 7 bases lay outside the gene matches. Germline V gene lookup returns CDR1 SGHDT and CDR2 YYEEEE. Here the CDR3 DNA reads TGTGCCAGCAGAGCCCGACTAGCCCCGAACACCGGGGAGCTGTTTTTT. It codes for CASRARLAPNTGELFF.

The genes are TRBV5-4 and TRBJ2-1; no firm D call. Germline values: CDR1 SGHNT, CDR2 YYREEE (reference sequence). This CDR3 has 13 amino acids. The V gene lost 3 bases and the J gene lost 5 bases, with 9 bases spanning the gap. The CDR3 spells CASSSYTDNEQFF. The DNA of the CDR3 is TGTGCCAGCAGCTCTTACACGGACAATGAGCAGTTCTTC.

This clone was recorded many times. The V gene is TRBV27, the J gene TRBJ1-2; D ambiguous. The ends were cut back, 2 bases at V and 4 bases at J, with 17 bases in the middle. CDR3 length equals 16 residues. From germline, CDR1 is MNHEY and CDR2 SMNVEV (reference sequence). The DNA of the CDR3 is TGTGCCAGCAGTTTAGAGGGTCCCTCGTCCTCCTATGGCTACACCTTC. Encoded protein: CASSLEGPSSSYGYTF.

The V call is TRBV25-1, the J call TRBJ1-2, with 7 nucleotides matching TRBD1. The length of the CDR3 is 15 residues. The V and J ends lost 5 bases and 1 base, in that order; junction bases with no gene match: 7. In germline, CDR1 is MGHDK, CDR2 SYGVNS. Written as DNA, the CDR3 is TGTGCCAGCAGTATACGGGACAGTGTTAACTATGGCTACACCTTC. As protein: CASSIRDSVNYGYTF.

The J gene is TRBJ2-7, the V gene TRBV9; tentative D call: TRBD1 (5 bases). This CDR3 comprises 15 residues. Trimming shortened V by 0 bases and J by 0 bases, and 10 bases separated the two germline ends. The germline gives CDR1 SGDLS, CDR2 YYNGEE. As DNA, the CDR3 is TGTGCCAGCAGCGTAGCTACAGGAATCTCCTACGAGCAGTACTTC. Translation gives CASSVATGISYEQYF.

This chain joins TRBV6-5 and TRBJ2-7; D uncertain. V dropped 6 bases and J dropped 2 bases, with 11 bases sitting between them. This CDR3 has 13 residues. Germline V gives CDR1 MNHEY, CDR2 SVGAGI. DNA of the CDR3: TGTGCCAGCAGAGGACCTGGCGCCTACGAGCAGTACTTC. As protein: CASRGPGAYEQYF.

The V and J genes are TRBV30 and TRBJ2-2, with D unresolved. This CDR3 comprises 11 residues. V was cut by 3 bases and J by 7 bases, with 6 bases left in between. Germline assignment: CDR1 GTSNPN and CDR2 SVGIG (reference sequence). The CDR3 sequence: CAWSRSGELFF. CDR3 sequence (DNA): TGTGCCTGGAGCCGAAGCGGGGAGCTGTTTTTT.

This clone was counted once. The V and J genes are TRBV5-4 and TRBJ2-5, with 9 bases fitting TRBD2. V shed 2 bases, J shed 2 bases, and the junction held 1 base outside the gene matches. This CDR3 comprises 14 residues. Germline V gives CDR1 SGHNT, CDR2 YYREEE (reference sequence). The CDR3 DNA is TGTGCCAGCAGCTTAACTAGCGGGCAAGAGACCCAGTACTTC. It is translated as CASSLTSGQETQYF.